What follows describes a single T cell receptor (beta chain). Its target antigen remains unknown. No per-base quality is available; no much larger clone lies one base away. This sample was included in a study of blood T cell repertoires in COVID-19 (dated by TCRdb to about 2020). With regard to the full study: Samples from collaborators originated in the United States, Italy and Spain and spanned both the acute and convalescent phases of COVID-19. The material from the prospective study consisted of cDNA or gDNA derived from T cells, B-cell-depleted T cells, or PBMCs. The dataset comprised deeply sampled blood TCRbeta repertoires from subjects exposed to, actively infected with, or recovered from COVID-19. The repertoires were released in a freely available public database intended as a resource for research on the immune response to SARS-CoV-2. The samples were drawn from the first 160 participants of the ongoing ImmuneRACE study and from 950 to 1,500 subjects provided by 6 global collaborators. Nearly every sample came with metadata listing a de-identified subject ID, COVID-19 status, age in years and sex. HLA class I and class II types, where available, came from metadata supplied by the sample provider rather than from assay-based typing. General conclusions and limits of the study: Clinical and demographic metadata were provided uncurated, with the amount varying by source and participant.

Whole blood was collected in K2EDTA tubes by collaborating institutions according to the institutions' own protocols. For TCRbeta analysis, collaborator samples were shipped as frozen whole blood, as isolated PBMCs, or as DNA extracted from either sample type. TCRbeta CDR3 regions were amplified from genomic DNA by means of the immunoSEQ Assay, a bias-controlled multiplex PCR. Per the original workflow: The number of nucleated cells in each sample was estimated by amplification of reference gene primers within the assay. To quantify the absolute abundance of each unique TCRbeta CDR3 rearrangement, sequence reads were collapsed and filtered. For each sample, productive Simpson clonality was calculated by taking the square root of Simpson's diversity index across productive rearrangements. The table was pulled from immuneACCESS by TCRdb, which kept in-frame rearrangements only. Such tables lose some clones; where checked, under half of the loss comes from unresolved V genes, and the rest has no known cause. The V and J calls and clone size were taken over from that table, and D and trimming were inferred from the DNA. This sample holds around 250,000 clones; approximately 80% were observed only once. 1.5% to 2% of the sample belongs to the ten largest clones.

CDR1 KGHDR and CDR2 SFDVKD were looked up in the germline V gene. Germline trimming amounts to 9 bases on V and 4 bases on J, with 9 as the count of junction bases outside the gene matches. The CDR3, cysteine through phenylalanine, is 16 amino acids long. The retained sequence is limited to the CDR3, 48 bases, with the frame set at the first base. The receptor chain draws on TRBV24-1 and TRBJ2-3; 13 nucleotides in the junction match TRBD2. Sequencing used peripheral blood. This TCR derives from a woman of 80 years or more with acute or convalescent COVID-19. The CDR3 amino acid sequence is: CATSQPGLAGADTQYF. The DNA sequence reads TGTGCCACCTCCCAACCCGGACTAGCGGGAGCAGATACGCAGTATTTT.